The TCR beta chain under discussion was sequenced for a study of blood T cells in healthy people across ages. Study results and caveats: Donors of long life had a larger count of naive CD4+ cells and greater diversity than aged donors. In older individuals, TCR beta diversity per million T cells was lower, falling roughly linearly with age.

This clonotype was seen a few times. Its matching antigen is unknown. It was with a sample-barcoded 5' primer and a J-beta primer mix that a second PCR of roughly 7 to 12 cycles was run. From the 5' RACE reads, TCRdb called clonotypes with MiXCR, one entry per CDR3 protein. The profile covers hundreds of thousands of distinct CDR3 sequences, with around 43% appearing a single time and 25% to 30% taken by the ten largest. Isolation recovered at least 6.5 million PBMCs from every sample. The sample taken for sequencing was blood. This sequence originates from a man older than 75 in good health.

DNA of the CDR3: TGTGCCAGCAGCCGACTAGGGACTAGCGGGAGTCCACCCTACGAGCAGTACTTC. Its protein product is CASSRLGTSGSPPYEQYF. V gene TRBV27 combines with J gene TRBJ2-7, with 14 positions matching TRBD2. The germline CDR1 and CDR2 sequences are MNHEY and SMNVEV (reference sequence). CDR3 length: 18 residues. Losses at the gene ends were 6 bases for V and 2 bases for J; bases not matched to a gene: 12.